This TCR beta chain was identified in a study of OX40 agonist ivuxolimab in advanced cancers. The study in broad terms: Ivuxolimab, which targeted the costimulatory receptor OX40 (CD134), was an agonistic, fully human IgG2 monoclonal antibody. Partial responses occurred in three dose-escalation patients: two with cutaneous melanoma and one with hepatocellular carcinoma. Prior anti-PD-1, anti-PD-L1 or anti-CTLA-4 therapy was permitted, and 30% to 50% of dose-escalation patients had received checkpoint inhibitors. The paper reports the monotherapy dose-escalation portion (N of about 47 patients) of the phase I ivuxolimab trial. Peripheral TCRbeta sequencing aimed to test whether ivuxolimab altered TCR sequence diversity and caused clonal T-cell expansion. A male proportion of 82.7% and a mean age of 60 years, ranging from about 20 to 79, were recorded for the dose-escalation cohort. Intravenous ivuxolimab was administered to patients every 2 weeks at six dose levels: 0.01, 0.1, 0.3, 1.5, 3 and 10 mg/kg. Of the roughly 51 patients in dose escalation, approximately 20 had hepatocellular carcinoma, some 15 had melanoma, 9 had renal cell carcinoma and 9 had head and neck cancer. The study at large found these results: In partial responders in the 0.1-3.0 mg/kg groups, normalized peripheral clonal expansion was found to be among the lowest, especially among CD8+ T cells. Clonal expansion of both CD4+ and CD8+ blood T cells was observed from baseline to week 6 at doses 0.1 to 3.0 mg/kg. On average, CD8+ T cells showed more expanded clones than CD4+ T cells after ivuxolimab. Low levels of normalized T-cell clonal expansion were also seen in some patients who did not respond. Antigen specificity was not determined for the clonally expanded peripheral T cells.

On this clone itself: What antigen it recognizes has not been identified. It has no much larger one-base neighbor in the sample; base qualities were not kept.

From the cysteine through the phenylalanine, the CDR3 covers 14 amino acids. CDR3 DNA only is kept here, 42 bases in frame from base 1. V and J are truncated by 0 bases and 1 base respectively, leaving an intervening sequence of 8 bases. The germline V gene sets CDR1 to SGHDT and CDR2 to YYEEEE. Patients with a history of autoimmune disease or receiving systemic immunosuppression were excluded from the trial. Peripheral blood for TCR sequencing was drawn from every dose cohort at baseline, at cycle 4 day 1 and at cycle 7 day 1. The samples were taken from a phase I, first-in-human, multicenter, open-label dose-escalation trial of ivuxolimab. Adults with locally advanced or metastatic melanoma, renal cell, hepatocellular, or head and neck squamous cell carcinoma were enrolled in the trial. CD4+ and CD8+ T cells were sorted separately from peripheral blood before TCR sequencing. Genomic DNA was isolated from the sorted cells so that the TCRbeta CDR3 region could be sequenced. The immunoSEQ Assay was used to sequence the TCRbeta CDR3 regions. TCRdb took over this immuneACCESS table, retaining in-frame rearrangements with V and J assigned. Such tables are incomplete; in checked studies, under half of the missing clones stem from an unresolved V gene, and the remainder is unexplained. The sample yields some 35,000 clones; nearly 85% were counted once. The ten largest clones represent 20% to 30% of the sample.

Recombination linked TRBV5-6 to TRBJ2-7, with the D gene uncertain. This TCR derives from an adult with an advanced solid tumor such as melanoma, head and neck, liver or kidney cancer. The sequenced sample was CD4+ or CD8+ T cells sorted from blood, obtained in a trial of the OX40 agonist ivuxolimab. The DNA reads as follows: TGTGCCAGCAGCTTGGCCACTGGTTCCTACGAGCAGTACTTC. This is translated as CASSLATGSYEQYF.